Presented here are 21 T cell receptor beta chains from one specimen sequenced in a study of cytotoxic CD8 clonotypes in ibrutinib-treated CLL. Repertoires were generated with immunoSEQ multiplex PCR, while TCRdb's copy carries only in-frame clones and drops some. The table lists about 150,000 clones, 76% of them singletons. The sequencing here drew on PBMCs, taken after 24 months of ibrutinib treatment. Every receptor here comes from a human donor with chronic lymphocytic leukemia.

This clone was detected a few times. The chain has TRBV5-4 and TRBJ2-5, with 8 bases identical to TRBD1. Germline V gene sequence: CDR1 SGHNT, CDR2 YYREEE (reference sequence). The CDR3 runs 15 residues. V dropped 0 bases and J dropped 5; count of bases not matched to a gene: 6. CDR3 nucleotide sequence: TGTGCCAGCAGCTTGGTGGACAGGGTACGGGAGACCCAGTACTTC. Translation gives CASSLVDRVRETQYF.

The CDR3 is CASSLGGTGGTGANVLTF. In nucleotides, the CDR3 is TGTGCCAGCAGCTTGGGAGGGACAGGGGGCACTGGGGCCAACGTCCTGACTTTC. The rearrangement uses TRBV5-4 and TRBJ2-6; 12 bases line up with TRBD1. In germline, CDR1 is SGHNT, CDR2 YYREEE (reference sequence). This CDR3 region has 18 residues. V was pared by 0 bases and J by 2 bases, with 3 bases of the junction left unmatched.

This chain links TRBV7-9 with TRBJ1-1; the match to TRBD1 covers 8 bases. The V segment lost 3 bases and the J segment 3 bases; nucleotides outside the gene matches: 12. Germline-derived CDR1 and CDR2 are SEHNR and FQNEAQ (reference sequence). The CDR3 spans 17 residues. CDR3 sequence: CASSLGQGAGVDTEAFF. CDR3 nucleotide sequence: TGTGCCAGCAGCTTGGGGCAGGGGGCAGGGGTTGACACTGAAGCTTTCTTT. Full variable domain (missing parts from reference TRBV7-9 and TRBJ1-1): DTGVSQNPRHKITKRGQNVTFRCDPISEHNRLYWYRQTLGQGPEFLTYFQNEAQLEKSRLLSDRFSAERPKGSFSTLEIQRTEQGDSAMYLCASSLGQGAGVDTEAFFGQGTRLTVV.

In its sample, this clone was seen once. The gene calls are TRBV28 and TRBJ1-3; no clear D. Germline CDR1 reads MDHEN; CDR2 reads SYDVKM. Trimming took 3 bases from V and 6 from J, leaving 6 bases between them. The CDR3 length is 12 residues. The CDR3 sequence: CASSLAANTIYF. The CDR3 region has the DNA TGTGCCAGCAGTTTGGCGGCAAACACCATATATTTT.

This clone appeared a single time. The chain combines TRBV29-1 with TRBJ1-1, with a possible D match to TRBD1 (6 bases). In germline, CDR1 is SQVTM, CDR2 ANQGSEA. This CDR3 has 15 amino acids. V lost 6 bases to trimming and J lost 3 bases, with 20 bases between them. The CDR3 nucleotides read TGCAGCGTCGGCAGGCCAAGGGGGGCCTACACTGAAGCTTTCTTT. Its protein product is CSVGRPRGAYTEAFF.

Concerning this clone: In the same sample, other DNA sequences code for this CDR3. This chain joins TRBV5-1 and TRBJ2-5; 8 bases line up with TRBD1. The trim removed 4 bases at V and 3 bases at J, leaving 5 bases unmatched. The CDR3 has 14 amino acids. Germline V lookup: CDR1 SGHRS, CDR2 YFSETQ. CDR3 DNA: TGCGCCAGCAGCCCCGGGACAGGCAAAGAGACCCAGTACTTC. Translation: CASSPGTGKETQYF.

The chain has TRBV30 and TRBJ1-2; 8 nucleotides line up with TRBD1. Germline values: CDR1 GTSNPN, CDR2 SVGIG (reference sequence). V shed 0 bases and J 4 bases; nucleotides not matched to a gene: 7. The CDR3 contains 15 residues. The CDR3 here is CAWSVPPQGAYGYTF. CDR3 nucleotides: TGTGCCTGGAGTGTACCCCCCCAGGGGGCCTATGGCTACACCTTC. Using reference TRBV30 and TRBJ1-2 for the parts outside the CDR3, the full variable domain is SQTIHQWPATLVQPVGSPLSLECTVEGTSNPNLYWYRQAAGRGLQLLFYSVGIGQISSEVPQNLSASRPQDRQFILSSKKLLLSDSGFYLCAWSVPPQGAYGYTFGSGTRLTVV.

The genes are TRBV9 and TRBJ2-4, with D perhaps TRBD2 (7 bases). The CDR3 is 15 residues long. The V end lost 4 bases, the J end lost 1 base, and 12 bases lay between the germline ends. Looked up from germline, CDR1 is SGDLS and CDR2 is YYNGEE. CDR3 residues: CASSPSGGAKNIQYF. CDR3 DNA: TGTGCCAGCAGCCCCTCGGGGGGCGCCAAAAACATTCAGTACTTC.

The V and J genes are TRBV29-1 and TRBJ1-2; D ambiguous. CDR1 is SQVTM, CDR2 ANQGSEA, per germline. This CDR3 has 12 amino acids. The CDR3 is CTIAGENYGYTF. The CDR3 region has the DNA TGCACCATCGCCGGGGAGAACTATGGCTACACCTTC.

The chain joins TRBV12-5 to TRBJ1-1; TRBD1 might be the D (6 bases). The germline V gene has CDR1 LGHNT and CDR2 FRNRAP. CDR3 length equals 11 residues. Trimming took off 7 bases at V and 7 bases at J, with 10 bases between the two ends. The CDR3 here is CASAEGVEAFF. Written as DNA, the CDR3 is TGTGCTAGTGCTGAGGGGGTTGAAGCTTTCTTT.

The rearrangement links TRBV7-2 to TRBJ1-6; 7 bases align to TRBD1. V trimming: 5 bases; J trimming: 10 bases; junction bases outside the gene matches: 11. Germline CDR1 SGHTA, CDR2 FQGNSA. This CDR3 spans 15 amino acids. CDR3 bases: TGTGCCAGCAGCCCCGAAGGGACAGCCGGATCACCCCTCCACTTT. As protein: CASSPEGTAGSPLHF.

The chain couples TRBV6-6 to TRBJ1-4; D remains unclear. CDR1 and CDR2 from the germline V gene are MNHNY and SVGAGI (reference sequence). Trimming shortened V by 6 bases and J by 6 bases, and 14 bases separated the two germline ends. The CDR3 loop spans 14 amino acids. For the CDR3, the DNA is TGTGCCAGCAGCCGGATGGGAGGCGATGAAAAACTGTTTTTT. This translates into CASSRMGGDEKLFF.

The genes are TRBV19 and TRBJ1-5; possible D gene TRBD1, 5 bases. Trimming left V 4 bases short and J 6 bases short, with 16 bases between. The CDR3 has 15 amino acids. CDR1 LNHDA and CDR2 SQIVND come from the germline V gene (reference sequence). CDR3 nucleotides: TGTGCCAGTAGTAGGGGCAGCGCAGTTTCTCAGCCCCAGCATTTT. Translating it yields CASSRGSAVSQPQHF.

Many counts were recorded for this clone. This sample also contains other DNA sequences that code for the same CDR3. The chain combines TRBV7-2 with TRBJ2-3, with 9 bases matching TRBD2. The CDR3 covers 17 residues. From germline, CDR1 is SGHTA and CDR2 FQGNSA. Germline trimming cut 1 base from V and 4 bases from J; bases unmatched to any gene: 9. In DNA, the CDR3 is TGTGCCAGCAGCTTAGTGGGTGCGGGGGGGGCCCCAGATACGCAGTATTTT. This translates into CASSLVGAGGAPDTQYF.

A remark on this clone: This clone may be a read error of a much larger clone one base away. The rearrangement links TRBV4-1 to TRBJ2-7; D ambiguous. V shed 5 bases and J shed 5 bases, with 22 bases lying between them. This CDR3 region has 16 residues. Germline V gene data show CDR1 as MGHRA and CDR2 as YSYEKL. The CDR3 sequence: CASSTILPLSVDEQYF. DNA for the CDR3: TGCGCCAGCAGCACCATCCTACCTTTATCCGTCGACGAGCAGTACTTC.

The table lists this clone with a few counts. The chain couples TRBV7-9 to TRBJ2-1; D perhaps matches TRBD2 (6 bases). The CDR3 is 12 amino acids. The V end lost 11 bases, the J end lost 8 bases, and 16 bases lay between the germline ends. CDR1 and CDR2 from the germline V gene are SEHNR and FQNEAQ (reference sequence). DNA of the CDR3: TGTGCCGGGGGGATAGGGGCGTATGAGCAGTTCTTC. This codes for CAGGIGAYEQFF. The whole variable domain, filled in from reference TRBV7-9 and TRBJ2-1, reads DTGVSQNPRHKITKRGQNVTFRCDPISEHNRLYWYRQTLGQGPEFLTYFQNEAQLEKSRLLSDRFSAERPKGSFSTLEIQRTEQGDSAMYLCAGGIGAYEQFFGPGTRLTVL.

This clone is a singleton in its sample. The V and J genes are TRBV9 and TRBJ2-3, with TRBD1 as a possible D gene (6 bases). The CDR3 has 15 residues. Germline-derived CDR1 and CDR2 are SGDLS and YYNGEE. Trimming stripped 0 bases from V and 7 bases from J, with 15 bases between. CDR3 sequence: CASSVGAGVGNTQYF. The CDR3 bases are TGTGCCAGCAGCGTAGGGGCAGGGGTAGGGAATACGCAGTATTTT.

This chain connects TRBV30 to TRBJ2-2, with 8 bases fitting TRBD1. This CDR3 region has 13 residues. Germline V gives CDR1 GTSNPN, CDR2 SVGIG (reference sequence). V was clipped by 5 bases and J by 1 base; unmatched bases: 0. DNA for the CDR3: TGTGCCTGGGGGACAGGGAACACCGGGGAGCTGTTTTTT. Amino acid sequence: CAWGTGNTGELFF.

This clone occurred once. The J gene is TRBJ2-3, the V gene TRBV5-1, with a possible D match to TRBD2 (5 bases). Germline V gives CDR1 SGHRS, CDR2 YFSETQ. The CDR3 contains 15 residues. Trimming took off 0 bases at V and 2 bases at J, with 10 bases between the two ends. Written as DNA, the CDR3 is TGCGCCAGCAGCTTGGTGGAGGCTCACACAGATACGCAGTATTTT. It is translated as CASSLVEAHTDTQYF.

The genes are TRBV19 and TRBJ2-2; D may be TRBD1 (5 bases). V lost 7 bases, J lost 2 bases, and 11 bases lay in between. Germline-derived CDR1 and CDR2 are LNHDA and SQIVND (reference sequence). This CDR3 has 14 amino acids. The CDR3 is CASTRQPNTGELFF. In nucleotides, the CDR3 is TGTGCCAGTACCCGACAGCCCAACACCGGGGAGCTGTTTTTT.

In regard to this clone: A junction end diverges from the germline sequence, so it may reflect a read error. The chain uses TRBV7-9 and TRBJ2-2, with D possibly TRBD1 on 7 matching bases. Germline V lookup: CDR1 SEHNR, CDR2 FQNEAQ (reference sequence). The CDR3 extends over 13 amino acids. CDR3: CASSPTGVGGLFF. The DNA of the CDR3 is TGTGCCAGCAGCCCTACAGGGGTCGGGGGGCTGTTTTTT.